The present T cell receptor beta chain was sequenced within a study of human T cells and chemical hapten exposure. Study at large: Per-sample variation in TCR yield stemmed mainly from small pooled library volume differences.

The time point: patch test 3, about 24 weeks after DPC sensitization. Treatment reported: therapeutic diphenylcyclopropenone sensitization with weekly scalp DPC. V shed 0 bases and J 2 bases; nucleotides not matched to a gene: 13. The CDR3 is 18 residues long. Per germline, CDR1 LNHNV and CDR2 YYDKDF (reference sequence). TCRdb analysed the RACE reads with MiXCR anew, one entry per CDR3 protein. The sample consists of some 180,000 distinct CDR3 sequences, 24% of them appearing once. The specimen comprised whole blood, sampled in connection with sensitization to the hapten diphenylcyclopropenone (DPC). This TCR was sampled from a middle-aged woman with alopecia areata. Some clones in this sample may be carry-over from other donors' samples. V is TRBV15 and J is TRBJ2-7; 7 bases are a match to TRBD2. The CDR3 protein is CATSRDEGRGRMTYEQYF. For the CDR3, the DNA is TGTGCCACCAGCAGAGATGAGGGGAGGGGACGGATGACCTACGAGCAGTACTTC.